This is a list of T cell receptor beta chains from one sample in a study of T cells in Graves' hyperthyroidism and ophthalmopathy. TCRdb reprocessed the multiplex PCR reads via MiXCR and lists one record per CDR3 protein. Among fewer than 800,000 distinct CDR3 sequences listed, around 15% were seen once. Source material: blood. These TCRs come from a young man with Graves' hyperthyroidism. Each CDR3 is given without its conserved first and last residue. Fields, in order: clone size, J gene, V gene, CDR3 protein. Not every row has a clone size; where given, it reads once, few, many or a size class.

clone_size: many
j_call: TRBJ2-5
v_call: TRBV24-1
cdr3_aa: ATRSQGETQY

clone_size: many
j_call: TRBJ2-2
v_call: TRBV20-1
cdr3_aa: SARARNTGELF

clone_size: .
j_call: TRBJ1-2
v_call: TRBV27
cdr3_aa: ASSPGLRYGYT

clone_size: few
j_call: TRBJ2-7
v_call: TRBV2
cdr3_aa: ATRQGSYEQY

clone_size: many
j_call: TRBJ1-1
v_call: TRBV20-1
cdr3_aa: SAVGQMNTEAF

clone_size: many
j_call: TRBJ1-4
v_call: TRBV12-3/TRBV12-4
cdr3_aa: ASSTTGGLNEKLF

clone_size: many
j_call: TRBJ1-1
v_call: TRBV28
cdr3_aa: ASSYRSNTEAF

clone_size: few
j_call: TRBJ2-7
v_call: TRBV7-2
cdr3_aa: ASSPPGTSGTSGEQY

clone_size: few
j_call: TRBJ1-5
v_call: TRBV7-8
cdr3_aa: ASSLTDGVNQPQH

clone_size: many
j_call: TRBJ2-5
v_call: TRBV7-2
cdr3_aa: ASSWNSGGQETQY

clone_size: many
j_call: TRBJ2-1
v_call: TRBV27
cdr3_aa: ASSFDSSYNEQF

clone_size: many
j_call: TRBJ2-1
v_call: TRBV12-3/TRBV12-4
cdr3_aa: ASSYPVGTSGTFGYNEQF

clone_size: many
j_call: TRBJ2-3
v_call: TRBV7-3
cdr3_aa: ASSLLGSTDTQY

clone_size: many
j_call: TRBJ1-2
v_call: TRBV20-1
cdr3_aa: SARDKGSGYYGYT

clone_size: few
j_call: TRBJ1-5
v_call: TRBV7-2
cdr3_aa: ASSLDQAQPQH

clone_size: many
j_call: TRBJ2-3
v_call: TRBV2
cdr3_aa: ASKGGTDTQY

clone_size: .
j_call: TRBJ1-5
v_call: TRBV19
cdr3_aa: ASSKVYSNQPQH

clone_size: .
j_call: TRBJ2-4
v_call: TRBV12-3/TRBV12-4
cdr3_aa: ASSGDRVAKNIQY